This record looks at one T cell receptor (beta chain) sequence and its context. Its antigen is as yet unknown. The sample belongs to a study of T-cell memory formation after mild COVID-19. Study results and limitations: Pre-infection memory contained some responding clones, which suggested that cross-reactive memory had joined. Clones that contracted from day 15 to 85 were balanced CD4/CD8, while later expanders leaned CD4+.

Constant-segment primers and 5'RACE yielded cDNA libraries for TCR alpha and TCR beta, each carrying sample barcodes and UMIs. From the 5' RACE reads, TCRdb called clonotypes with MiXCR, one entry per CDR3 protein. The repertoire includes fewer than 600,000 distinct CDR3 sequences, about a fifth of them detected once, and approximately 8.4% sits in the top ten. V lost 5 bases to trimming and J lost 3 bases, with 13 bases between them. The germline V gene has CDR1 SGHTA and CDR2 FQGTGA. CDR3 length: 14 residues. The sequence was obtained from an adult woman who had mild COVID-19 (a few samples of this study predate the infection). Cell type and time point are not known. V usage is TRBV7-3 and J usage is TRBJ1-1; weak D call: TRBD1 (6 bases). The sample consisted of PBMCs or a T cell subset sorted from them (not recorded which). CDR3 nucleotides: TGTGCCAGCAGCGACACTAGGGGGGACACTGAAGCTTTCTTT. Its protein is CASSDTRGDTEAFF.